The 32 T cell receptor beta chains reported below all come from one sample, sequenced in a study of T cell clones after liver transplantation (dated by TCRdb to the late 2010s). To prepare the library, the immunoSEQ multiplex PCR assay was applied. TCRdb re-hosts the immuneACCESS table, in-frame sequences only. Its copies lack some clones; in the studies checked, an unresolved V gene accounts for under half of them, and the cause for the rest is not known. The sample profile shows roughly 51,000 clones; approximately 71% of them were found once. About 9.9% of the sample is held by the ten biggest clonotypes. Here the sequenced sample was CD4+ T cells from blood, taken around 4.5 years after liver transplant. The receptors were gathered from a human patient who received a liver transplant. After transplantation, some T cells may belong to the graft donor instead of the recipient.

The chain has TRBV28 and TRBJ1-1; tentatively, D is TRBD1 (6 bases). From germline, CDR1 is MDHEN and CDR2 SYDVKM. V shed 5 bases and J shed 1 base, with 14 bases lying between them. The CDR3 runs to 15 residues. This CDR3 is CASSGGGYPNTEAFF. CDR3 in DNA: TGTGCCAGCAGTGGGGGGGGCTATCCGAACACTGAAGCTTTCTTT.

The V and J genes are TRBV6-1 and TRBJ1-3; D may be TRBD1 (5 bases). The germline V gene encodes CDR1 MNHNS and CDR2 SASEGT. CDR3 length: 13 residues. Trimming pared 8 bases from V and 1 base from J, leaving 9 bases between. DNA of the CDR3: TGTGCCAGCTATCAGGGTTCTGGAAACACCATATATTTT. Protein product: CASYQGSGNTIYF.

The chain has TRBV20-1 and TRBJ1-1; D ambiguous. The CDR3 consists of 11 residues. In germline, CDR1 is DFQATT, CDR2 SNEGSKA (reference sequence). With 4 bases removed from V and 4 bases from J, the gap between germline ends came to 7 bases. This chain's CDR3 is CSAKGGTEAFF. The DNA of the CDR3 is TGCAGTGCTAAGGGAGGCACTGAAGCTTTCTTT.

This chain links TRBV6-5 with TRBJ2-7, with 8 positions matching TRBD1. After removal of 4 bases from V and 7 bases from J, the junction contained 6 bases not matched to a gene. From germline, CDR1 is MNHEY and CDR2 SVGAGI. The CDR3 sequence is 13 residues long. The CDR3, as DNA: TGTGCCAGCAGTTTGCAGGGGGCGTGGGAGCAGTACTTC. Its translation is CASSLQGAWEQYF.

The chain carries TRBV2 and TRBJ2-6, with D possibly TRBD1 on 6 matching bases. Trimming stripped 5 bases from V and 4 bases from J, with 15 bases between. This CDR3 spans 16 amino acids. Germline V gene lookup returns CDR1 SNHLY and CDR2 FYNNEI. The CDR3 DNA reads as TGTGCCAGCAGTATTTATATGGGGGCGGGGGCCAACGTCCTGACTTTC. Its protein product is CASSIYMGAGANVLTF. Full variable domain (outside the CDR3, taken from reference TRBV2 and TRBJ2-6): EPEVTQTPSHQVTQMGQEVILRCVPISNHLYFYWYRQILGQKVEFLVSFYNNEISEKSEIFDDQFSVERPDGSNFTLKIRSTKLEDSAMYFCASSIYMGAGANVLTFGAGSRLTVL.

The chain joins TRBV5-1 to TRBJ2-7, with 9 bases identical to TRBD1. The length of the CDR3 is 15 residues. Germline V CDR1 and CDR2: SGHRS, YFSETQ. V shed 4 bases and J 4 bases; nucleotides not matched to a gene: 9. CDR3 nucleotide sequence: TGCGCCAGCAGCCCGGAGGGACAGGGTTTTTACGAGCAGTACTTC. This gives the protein CASSPEGQGFYEQYF.

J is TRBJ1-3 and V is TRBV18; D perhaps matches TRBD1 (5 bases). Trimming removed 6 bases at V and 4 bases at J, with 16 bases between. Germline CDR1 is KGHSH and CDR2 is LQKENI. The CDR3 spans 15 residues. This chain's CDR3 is CASSDSKGSGNTIYF. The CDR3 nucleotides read TGTGCCAGCTCCGACTCCAAGGGGTCCGGAAACACCATATATTTT.

CDR3 sequence reads: CASSLNPSGNTIYF. In DNA, the CDR3 is TGTGCCAGCAGCTTAAACCCCTCTGGAAACACCATATATTTT. The chain joins TRBV7-2 to TRBJ1-3; no reliable D call. This CDR3 region has 14 residues. Germline lookup yields CDR1 SGHTA and CDR2 FQGNSA. Trimming removed 2 bases from V and 0 bases from J, with 5 bases in between.

CDR3 amino acids: CASSLLGQHYGYTF. CDR3 in DNA: TGTGCCAGCAGTTTACTAGGACAGCACTATGGCTACACCTTC. This rearrangement joins TRBV28 to TRBJ1-2; possibly TRBD1 for D (6 bases). V lost 2 bases and J 3 bases, leaving 10 bases between the germline ends. CDR3 length: 14 residues. Germline V CDR1 and CDR2: MDHEN, SYDVKM.

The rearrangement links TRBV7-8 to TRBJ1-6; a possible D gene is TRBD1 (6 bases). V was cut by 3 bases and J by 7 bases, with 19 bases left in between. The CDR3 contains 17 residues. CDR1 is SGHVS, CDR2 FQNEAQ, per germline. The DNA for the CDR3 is TGTGCCAGCAGCTTCGGGGGCAGGGACTTCGGCAATTCACCCCTCCACTTT. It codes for CASSFGGRDFGNSPLHF.

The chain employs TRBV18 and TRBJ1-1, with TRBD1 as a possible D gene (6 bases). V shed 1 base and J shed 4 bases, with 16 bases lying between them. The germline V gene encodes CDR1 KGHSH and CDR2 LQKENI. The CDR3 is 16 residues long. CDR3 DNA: TGTGCCAGCTCACCACAAGGCATAAGGGGGGTCACTGAAGCTTTCTTT. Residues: CASSPQGIRGVTEAFF.

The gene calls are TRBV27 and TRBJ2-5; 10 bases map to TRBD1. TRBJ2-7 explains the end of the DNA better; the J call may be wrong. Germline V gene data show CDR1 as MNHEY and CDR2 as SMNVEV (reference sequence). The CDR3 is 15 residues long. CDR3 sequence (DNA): TGTGCCAGCAGTTTGAGGGACAGGGGCTCCTACGAGCAGTACTTC. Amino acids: CASSLRDRGSYEQYF.

The CDR3: CASSLGTGGEQFF. CDR3 bases: TGTGCCAGCAGTTTAGGAACGGGAGGTGAGCAGTTCTTC. The chain combines TRBV27 with TRBJ2-1, with 7 nucleotides matching TRBD2. Unmatched junction bases numbered 4, after V lost 2 bases and J lost 9 bases. CDR3 length: 13 residues. CDR1 MNHEY and CDR2 SMNVEV come from the germline V gene (reference sequence).

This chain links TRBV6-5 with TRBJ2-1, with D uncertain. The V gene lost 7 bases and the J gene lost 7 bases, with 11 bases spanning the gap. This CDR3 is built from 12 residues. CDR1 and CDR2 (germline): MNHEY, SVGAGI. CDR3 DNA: TGTGCCAGCACTAGGGTGGGGAATGAGCAGTTCTTC. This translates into CASTRVGNEQFF.

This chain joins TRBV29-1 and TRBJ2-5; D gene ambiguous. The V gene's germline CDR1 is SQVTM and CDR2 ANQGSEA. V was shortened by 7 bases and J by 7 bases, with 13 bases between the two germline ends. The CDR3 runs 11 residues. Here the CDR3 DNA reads TGCAGCGCTAGGGTTATAGCGACCCAGTACTTC. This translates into CSARVIATQYF.

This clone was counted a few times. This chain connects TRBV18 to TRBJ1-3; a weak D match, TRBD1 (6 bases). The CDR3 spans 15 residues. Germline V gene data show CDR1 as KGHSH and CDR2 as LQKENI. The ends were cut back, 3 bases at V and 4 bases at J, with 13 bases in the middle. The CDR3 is CASSPTGTRGNTIYF. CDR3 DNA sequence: TGTGCCAGCTCACCTACAGGGACTCGCGGAAACACCATATATTTT.

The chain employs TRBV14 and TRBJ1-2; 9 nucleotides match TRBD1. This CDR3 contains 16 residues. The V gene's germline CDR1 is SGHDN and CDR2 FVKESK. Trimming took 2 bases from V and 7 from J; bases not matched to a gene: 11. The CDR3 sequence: CASSQPGRQGEGGYTF. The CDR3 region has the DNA TGTGCCAGCAGCCAACCGGGAAGACAGGGGGAAGGTGGCTACACCTTC.

The CDR3 protein is CASSQGYAGYNEQFF. CDR3 coding DNA: TGTGCCAGTAGCCAAGGGTACGCGGGATACAATGAGCAGTTCTTC. The gene calls are TRBV19 and TRBJ2-1, with D perhaps TRBD2 (6 bases). This CDR3 is 15 amino acids long. The germline CDR1 and CDR2 sequences are LNHDA and SQIVND (reference sequence). V was clipped by 6 bases and J by 4 bases, with 16 bases between them.

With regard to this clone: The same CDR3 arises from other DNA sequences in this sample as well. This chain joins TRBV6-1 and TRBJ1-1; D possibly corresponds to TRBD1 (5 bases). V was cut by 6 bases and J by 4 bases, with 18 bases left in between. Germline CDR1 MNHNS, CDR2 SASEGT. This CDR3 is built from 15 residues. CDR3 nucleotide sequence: TGTGCCAGCAGCCTCCTAGGGGTGGCGGGCACTGAAGCTTTCTTT. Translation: CASSLLGVAGTEAFF.

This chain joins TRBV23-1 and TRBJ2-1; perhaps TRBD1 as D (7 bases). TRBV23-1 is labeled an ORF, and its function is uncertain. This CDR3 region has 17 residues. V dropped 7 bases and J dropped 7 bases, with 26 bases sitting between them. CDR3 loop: CASTYTRGYRGLNEQFF. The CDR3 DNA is TGCGCCAGCACATACACGCGGGGCTACAGGGGATTAAATGAGCAGTTCTTC.

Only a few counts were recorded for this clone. This CDR3 reads CASEARKPFAAGELFF. DNA for the CDR3: TGTGCCAGTGAGGCTAGAAAGCCCTTTGCGGCCGGGGAGCTGTTTTTT. The chain carries TRBV7-9 and TRBJ2-2; no firm D call. Trimming pared 9 bases from V and 6 bases from J, leaving 23 bases between. Germline loops: CDR1 SEHNR, CDR2 FQNEAQ (reference sequence). The CDR3 runs to 16 residues.

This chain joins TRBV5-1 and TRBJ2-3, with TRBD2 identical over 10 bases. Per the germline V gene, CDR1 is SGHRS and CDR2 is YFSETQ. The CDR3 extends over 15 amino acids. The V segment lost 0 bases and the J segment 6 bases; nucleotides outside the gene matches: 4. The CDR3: CASSLGLAGVDTQYF. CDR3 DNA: TGCGCCAGCAGCTTGGGGCTAGCGGGGGTTGATACGCAGTATTTT.

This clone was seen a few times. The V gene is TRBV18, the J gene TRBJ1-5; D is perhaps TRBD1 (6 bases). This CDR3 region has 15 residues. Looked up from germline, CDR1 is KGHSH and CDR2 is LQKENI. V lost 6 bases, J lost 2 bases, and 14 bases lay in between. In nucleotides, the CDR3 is TGTGCCAGCTCCGAGACGGACAGCCGCAATCAGCCCCAGCATTTT. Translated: CASSETDSRNQPQHF. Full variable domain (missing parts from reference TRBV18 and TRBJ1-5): NAGVMQNPRHLVRRRGQEARLRCSPMKGHSHVYWYRQLPEEGLKFMVYLQKENIIDESGMPKERFSAEFPKEGPSILRIQQVVRGDSAAYFCASSETDSRNQPQHFGDGTRLSIL.

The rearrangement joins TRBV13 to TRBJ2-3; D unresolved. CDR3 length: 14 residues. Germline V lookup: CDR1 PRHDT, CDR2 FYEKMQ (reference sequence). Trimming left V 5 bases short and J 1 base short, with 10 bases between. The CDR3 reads CASSTWGGTDTQYF. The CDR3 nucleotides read TGTGCCAGCAGCACCTGGGGTGGCACAGATACGCAGTATTTT.

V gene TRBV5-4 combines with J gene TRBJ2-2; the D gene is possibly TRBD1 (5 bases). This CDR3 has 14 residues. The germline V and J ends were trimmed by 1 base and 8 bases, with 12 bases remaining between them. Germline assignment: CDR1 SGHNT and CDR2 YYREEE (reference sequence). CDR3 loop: CASSLRGGRGELFF. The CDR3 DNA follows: TGTGCCAGCAGCTTGAGGGGCGGCAGGGGGGAGCTGTTTTTT. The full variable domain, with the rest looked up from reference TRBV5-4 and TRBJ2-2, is ETGVTQSPTHLIKTRGQQVTLRCSSQSGHNTVSWYQQALGQGPQFIFQYYREEENGRGNFPPRFSGLQFPNYSSELNVNALELDDSALYLCASSLRGGRGELFFGEGSRLTVL.

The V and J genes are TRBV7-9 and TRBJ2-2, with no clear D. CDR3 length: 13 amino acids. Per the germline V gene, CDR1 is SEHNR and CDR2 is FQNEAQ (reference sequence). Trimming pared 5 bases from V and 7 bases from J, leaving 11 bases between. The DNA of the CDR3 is TGTGCCAGCAGCAAAATTGGGAACGGGGAGCTGTTTTTT. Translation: CASSKIGNGELFF.

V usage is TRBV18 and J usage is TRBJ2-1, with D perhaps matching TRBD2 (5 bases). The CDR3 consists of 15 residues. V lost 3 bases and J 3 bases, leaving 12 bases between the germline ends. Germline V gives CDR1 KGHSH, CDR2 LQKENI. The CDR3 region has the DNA TGTGCCAGCTCACCGGGAGACGGAGTCTACAATGAGCAGTTCTTC. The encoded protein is CASSPGDGVYNEQFF.

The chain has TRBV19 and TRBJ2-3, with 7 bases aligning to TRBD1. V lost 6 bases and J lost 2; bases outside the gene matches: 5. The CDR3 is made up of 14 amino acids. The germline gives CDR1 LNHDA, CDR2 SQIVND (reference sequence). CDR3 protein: CASRPGTDTDTQYF. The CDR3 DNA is TGTGCCAGTAGACCCGGGACAGACACAGATACGCAGTATTTT.

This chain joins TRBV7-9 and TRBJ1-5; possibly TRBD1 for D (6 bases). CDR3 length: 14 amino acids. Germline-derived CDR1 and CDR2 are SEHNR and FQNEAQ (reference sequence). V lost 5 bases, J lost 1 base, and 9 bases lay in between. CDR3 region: CASSTQGSNQPQHF. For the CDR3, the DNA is TGTGCCAGCAGCACACAGGGCAGCAATCAGCCCCAGCATTTT.

CDR3 amino acids: CATSSPLRLQGADTQYF. The CDR3 DNA reads as TGTGCCACCAGCAGTCCTCTCCGGCTGCAGGGGGCAGATACGCAGTATTTT. The rearrangement uses TRBV15 and TRBJ2-3; 7 nucleotides agree with TRBD1. V trimming: 3 bases; J trimming: 4 bases; junction bases outside the gene matches: 13. The CDR3 has 17 amino acids. CDR1 LNHNV and CDR2 YYDKDF come from the germline V gene (reference sequence).

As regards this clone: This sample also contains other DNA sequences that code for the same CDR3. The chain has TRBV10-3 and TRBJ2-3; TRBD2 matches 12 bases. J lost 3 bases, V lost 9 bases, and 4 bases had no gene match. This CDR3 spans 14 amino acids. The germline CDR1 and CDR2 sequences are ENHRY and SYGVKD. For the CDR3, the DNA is TGTGCCATTAGACTAGCGGGGGAAACAGATACGCAGTATTTT. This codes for CAIRLAGETDTQYF.

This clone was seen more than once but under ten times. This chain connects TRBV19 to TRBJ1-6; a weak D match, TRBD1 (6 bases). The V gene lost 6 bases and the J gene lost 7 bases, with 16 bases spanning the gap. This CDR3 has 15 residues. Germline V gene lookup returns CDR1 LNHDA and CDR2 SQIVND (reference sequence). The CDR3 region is CASRKRGGANSPLHF. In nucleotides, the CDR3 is TGTGCCAGTAGGAAGCGCGGGGGCGCAAATTCACCCCTCCACTTT. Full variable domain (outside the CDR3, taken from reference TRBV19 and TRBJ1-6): DGGITQSPKYLFRKEGQNVTLSCEQNLNHDAMYWYRQDPGQGLRLIYYSQIVNDFQKGDIAEGYSVSREKKESFPLTVTSAQKNPTAFYLCASRKRGGANSPLHFGNGTRLTVT.